Following are 8 T cell receptor beta chains from one sample sequenced in a study of Ad26.COV2.S vaccination and SARS-CoV-2 variants (dated by TCRdb to the early 2020s). The time point label, as the study defines it: individuals recovered from natural SARS-CoV-2 infection. Libraries were built with the immunoSEQ multiplex PCR assay. The clones in this table, taken by TCRdb from immuneACCESS, are in-frame only. Not every clone is retained; where verified, under half of the shortfall comes from an unresolved V gene, and the cause of the rest is unknown. In all, the sample holds 300,000 to 400,000 clones, and 90% to 95% of those were seen once. The ten largest account for 3% to 4% of the sample. The sample consisted of peripheral blood, taken after recovery from COVID-19. These receptors were collected from a human donor who had recovered from COVID-19.

The chain couples TRBV2 to TRBJ2-7; possible D gene TRBD1, 5 bases. This CDR3 is built from 17 residues. Trimming took 4 bases from V and 0 from J, leaving 19 bases between them. Germline V CDR1 and CDR2: SNHLY, FYNNEI. The DNA of the CDR3 is TGTGCCAGCAGTGCTAGGGGTCGCACCTTAAGCTCCTACGAGCAGTACTTC. Translation gives CASSARGRTLSSYEQYF.

This sequence joins TRBV18 and TRBJ1-1; 7 nucleotides line up with TRBD1. The CDR3 is 13 amino acids. The ends lost 6 bases at V and 0 bases at J; junction bases unmatched: 1. CDR1 and CDR2 (germline): KGHSH, LQKENI. As DNA, the CDR3 is TGTGCCAGCTCGGGACAGTTGAACACTGAAGCTTTCTTT. It yields the protein CASSGQLNTEAFF.

In DNA, the CDR3 is TGTGCCAGCAGCGTAAAAGGTAGCAAGCGCACCGGGGAGCTGTTTTTT. This encodes CASSVKGSKRTGELFF. V is TRBV9 and J is TRBJ2-2; no reliable D call. Per germline, CDR1 SGDLS and CDR2 YYNGEE. V was cut by 1 base and J by 4 bases, with 14 bases left in between. The CDR3 loop spans 16 amino acids.

The rearrangement links TRBV9 to TRBJ2-3, with D unresolved. V was cut by 2 bases and J by 2 bases, with 12 bases left in between. The V gene's germline CDR1 is SGDLS and CDR2 YYNGEE. This CDR3 is 15 amino acids long. The CDR3 bases are TGTGCCAGCAGCGTGTCCCCAGCATCCACAGATACGCAGTATTTT. Its translation: CASSVSPASTDTQYF.

The chain uses TRBV29-1 and TRBJ1-2; D not certain. CDR3 length: 12 residues. V lost 3 bases to trimming and J lost 2 bases, with 7 bases between them. The germline V gene has CDR1 SQVTM and CDR2 ANQGSEA. CDR3 sequence: CSVETSNYGYTF. In DNA, the CDR3 is TGCAGCGTTGAGACTTCGAACTATGGCTACACCTTC.

V gene TRBV6-5 combines with J gene TRBJ1-3; D gene uncertain. The germline gives CDR1 MNHEY, CDR2 SVGAGI. This CDR3 comprises 14 residues. Trimming pared 0 bases from V and 3 bases from J, leaving 6 bases between. CDR3 bases: TGTGCCAGCAGTTACTCGACGCGTGGAAACACCATATATTTT. It translates to CASSYSTRGNTIYF.

The chain carries TRBV5-1 and TRBJ2-1; no clear D gene. The CDR3 consists of 13 residues. Trimming cost V 2 bases and J 9 bases, with 12 bases left between them. The germline gives CDR1 SGHRS, CDR2 YFSETQ. CDR3 bases: TGCGCCAGCAGCTTCGAACCACCGGTTGAGCAGTTCTTC. Its translation: CASSFEPPVEQFF.

This chain links TRBV19 with TRBJ1-2; D is unclear. CDR3 length: 12 amino acids. Germline assignment: CDR1 LNHDA and CDR2 SQIVND (reference sequence). Trimming shortened V by 3 bases and J by 7 bases, and 9 bases separated the two germline ends. The CDR3 DNA is TGTGCCAGTAGTATTAGGCAAGGTGGCTACACCTTC. This encodes CASSIRQGGYTF.